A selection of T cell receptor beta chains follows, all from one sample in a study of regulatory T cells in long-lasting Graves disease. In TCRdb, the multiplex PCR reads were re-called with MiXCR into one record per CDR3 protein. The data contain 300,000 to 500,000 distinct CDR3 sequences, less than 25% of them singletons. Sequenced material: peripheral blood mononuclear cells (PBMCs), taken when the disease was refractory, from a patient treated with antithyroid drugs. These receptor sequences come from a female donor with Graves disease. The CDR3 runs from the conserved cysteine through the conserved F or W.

CDR3aa: CASTLSGSRETQYF
v_gene: TRBV14
len: 14

CDR3aa: CSALGDRGLYEQYF
v_gene: TRBV29-1
len: 14

CDR3aa: CATSDSGIQETQYF
v_gene: TRBV24-1
len: 14

CDR3aa: CASSQGTSGRYEQYF
v_gene: TRBV4-3
len: 15

CDR3aa: CASSPENSPLHF
v_gene: TRBV18
len: 12

CDR3aa: CASSLEAGQSAKNIQYF
v_gene: TRBV12-3/TRBV12-4
len: 17

CDR3aa: CSAMSGASAYEQYF
v_gene: TRBV29-1
len: 14

CDR3aa: CASSSGTGINTF
v_gene: TRBV28
len: 12

CDR3aa: CASSAGGARRYGYTF
v_gene: TRBV12-3/TRBV12-4
len: 15

CDR3aa: CAWSGTSGGETQYF
v_gene: TRBV30
len: 14

CDR3aa: CASTLTGGGNQPQHF
v_gene: TRBV6-1
len: 15

CDR3aa: CATSEWDRRSGELFF
v_gene: TRBV24-1
len: 15

CDR3aa: CASSSPGVRPQHF
v_gene: TRBV28
len: 13

CDR3aa: CASSYSNYVYEQYF
v_gene: TRBV6-2/TRBV6-3
len: 14

CDR3aa: CASSPGGGTALQFF
v_gene: TRBV18
len: 14

CDR3aa: CASTIDRGLKETQYF
v_gene: TRBV6-1
len: 15

CDR3aa: CAWSVPGPNTGELFF
v_gene: TRBV30
len: 15

CDR3aa: CASSLLGGALGYTF
v_gene: TRBV27
len: 14

CDR3aa: CASSFTWDRNTEAFF
v_gene: TRBV19
len: 15

CDR3aa: CATSSASAPEQFF
v_gene: TRBV24-1
len: 13

CDR3aa: CASKLAEGSGELFF
v_gene: TRBV6-1
len: 14

CDR3aa: CASNGRGLSPLHF
v_gene: TRBV19
len: 13

CDR3aa: CASNLFTGELFF
v_gene: TRBV2
len: 12

CDR3aa: CASSVGLAAPNTGELFF
v_gene: TRBV9
len: 17

CDR3aa: CAISEVGNSPLHF
v_gene: TRBV10-3
len: 13